A selection of T cell receptor beta chains follows, all from one sample in a study of blood T cell repertoires in COVID-19. Profiled with immunoSEQ multiplex PCR; TCRdb holds only in-frame clones, not every one. Of 90,000 or so clones listed, 89% are singletons. Specimen: peripheral blood. The source of these receptors is a woman over 75 with active COVID-19. Both conserved end residues are part of each CDR3.

CDR3 protein	V gene	J gene
CASSQAGGADTQYF	TRBV6-5	TRBJ2-3
CASSFGRGVGYTF	TRBV7-9	TRBJ1-2
CAGASGALYNEQFF	TRBV10-3	TRBJ2-1
CASSKDRESNQPQHF	TRBV19	TRBJ1-5
CAWSLSTALSSYNEQFF	TRBV30	TRBJ2-1
CASSSLGYEQYF	TRBV28	TRBJ2-7
CASSFYSGSSGDTQYF	TRBV5-1	TRBJ2-3
CASSTGGASYEQYF	TRBV5-1	TRBJ2-7
CATSDFLLTGDTQYF	TRBV24-1	TRBJ2-3
CASSPGQGRETQYF	TRBV9	TRBJ2-5
CATRPGGPQETQYF	TRBV5-1	TRBJ2-5
CAWSVLYEQYF	TRBV30	TRBJ2-7
CASSDGPWASGRSNEQFF	TRBV2	TRBJ2-1
CASSRVWGDYEQYF	TRBV4-1	TRBJ2-7
CASSLRDSGSNEQFF	TRBV5-4	TRBJ2-1
CASSDGPTDTQYF	TRBV2	TRBJ2-3
CASSFGTSGTEQYF	TRBV7-3	TRBJ2-7